These 12 T cell receptor beta chains came from one sample sequenced in a study of blood T cell repertoires in COVID-19. Generated by immunoSEQ multiplex PCR, the TCRdb table keeps only in-frame clones and is missing some. The table lists 200,000 to 250,000 clones, roughly 80% of them singletons. The sample was peripheral blood. The receptor set was obtained from a human donor in a cohort sampled during active COVID-19.

This rearrangement joins TRBV2 to TRBJ2-5; 10 bases agree with TRBD2. Germline trimming cut 7 bases from V and 1 base from J; bases unmatched to any gene: 9. The CDR3 has 16 amino acids. Germline V lookup: CDR1 SNHLY, CDR2 FYNNEI. In DNA form, the CDR3 reads TGTGCCAGCACCTTAGGACTAGCGGTTATCCAAGAGACCCAGTACTTC. Translated, it gives CASTLGLAVIQETQYF.

This clone was counted only a few times. V gene TRBV6-6 combines with J gene TRBJ2-7; TRBD1 matches at 9 bases. The germline CDR1 and CDR2 sequences are MNHNY and SVGAGI (reference sequence). Losses at the gene ends were 8 bases for V and 6 bases for J; bases not matched to a gene: 11. The CDR3 consists of 14 residues. The CDR3 region is CASGGRQGGPEQYF. Written as DNA, the CDR3 is TGTGCCAGCGGGGGCCGACAGGGGGGCCCCGAGCAGTACTTC.

The rearrangement uses TRBV7-9 and TRBJ2-7; TRBD1 matches 7 bases. The CDR3 consists of 19 residues. Trimming cost V 3 bases and J 7 bases; bases outside gene matches: 24. From germline, CDR1 is SEHNR and CDR2 FQNEAQ (reference sequence). The CDR3 here is CASSFPKIPRTGKSGEQYF. The CDR3 nucleotides read TGTGCCAGCAGCTTCCCGAAAATCCCTCGGACAGGAAAGAGTGGGGAGCAGTACTTC.

This sequence joins TRBV6-4 and TRBJ2-7, with 8 nucleotides matching TRBD1. CDR1 is MRHNA, CDR2 SNTAGT, per germline. The CDR3 spans 19 residues. With 7 bases clipped from V and 3 bases from J, the junction kept 23 bases outside the gene matches. Here the CDR3 reads CASTRPAGQGNLLNYEQYF. CDR3 DNA sequence: TGTGCCAGCACCAGACCAGCAGGACAGGGAAATCTTCTCAACTACGAGCAGTACTTC.

The chain has TRBV9 and TRBJ2-1; TRBD2 might be the D (6 bases). This CDR3 has 13 residues. Trimming removed 0 bases from V and 6 bases from J, with 7 bases in between. The germline gives CDR1 SGDLS, CDR2 YYNGEE. This CDR3 is CASSVVGSNEQFF. The DNA of the CDR3 is TGTGCCAGCAGCGTAGTCGGGAGCAATGAGCAGTTCTTC.

V gene TRBV24-1 combines with J gene TRBJ1-5, with 10 bases identical to TRBD1. Germline trimming cut 6 bases from V and 0 bases from J; bases unmatched to any gene: 7. This CDR3 is 17 amino acids long. Germline CDR1 reads KGHDR; CDR2 reads SFDVKD. CDR3 region: CATSPGQGFYSNQPQHF. CDR3 DNA sequence: TGTGCCACCAGTCCGGGACAGGGGTTCTATAGCAATCAGCCCCAGCATTTT.

The genes are TRBV5-4 and TRBJ2-5, with TRBD2 matching over 10 bases. Judging by the DNA end, TRBJ2-7 fits better; the J call may be wrong. Per the germline V gene, CDR1 is SGHNT and CDR2 is YYREEE (reference sequence). This CDR3 spans 13 amino acids. The CDR3 sequence: CASSAGTSDEQYF. Written as DNA, the CDR3 is TGTGCCAGCAGCGCCGGGACTAGCGACGAGCAGTACTTC.

The J gene is TRBJ2-1, the V gene TRBV9, with D possibly being TRBD2 (7 bases). The CDR3 spans 16 residues. V was cut by 0 bases and J by 6 bases, with 16 bases left in between. Germline CDR1 SGDLS, CDR2 YYNGEE. The CDR3 sequence is CASSVDGGAGSNEQFF. Written as DNA, the CDR3 is TGTGCCAGCAGCGTAGATGGGGGGGCGGGCTCCAATGAGCAGTTCTTC.

In DNA form, the CDR3 reads TGTGCCAGCAGCCTGGCCCCGACAGCCTATGGCTACACCTTC. This sequence encodes CASSLAPTAYGYTF. This chain joins TRBV7-9 and TRBJ1-2; possible D gene TRBD1, 5 bases. Germline lookup yields CDR1 SEHNR and CDR2 FQNEAQ (reference sequence). This CDR3 contains 14 residues. Trimming took off 5 bases at V and 4 bases at J, with 14 bases between the two ends.

This clone appeared once. The chain couples TRBV5-1 to TRBJ2-2; D unclear. V lost 0 bases and J lost 3, with 9 bases in between. CDR1 and CDR2 (germline): SGHRS, YFSETQ. This CDR3 is built from 15 residues. CDR3: CASSLVAGDTGELFF. The CDR3, as DNA: TGCGCCAGCAGCTTGGTTGCAGGCGACACCGGGGAGCTGTTTTTT.

V is TRBV30 and J is TRBJ2-2, with D possibly matching TRBD2 (5 bases). The V gene's germline CDR1 is GTSNPN and CDR2 SVGIG (reference sequence). The ends were cut back, 5 bases at V and 5 bases at J, with 18 bases in the middle. The length of the CDR3 is 15 residues. This CDR3 is CAWGTGSSPTGELFF. The CDR3 DNA reads as TGTGCCTGGGGCACGGGGAGCTCCCCAACCGGGGAGCTGTTTTTT.

This rearrangement joins TRBV4-3 to TRBJ2-7; TRBD1 aligns across 8 bases. Germline CDR1 is LGHNA and CDR2 is YSLEER. V lost 0 bases and J lost 2; bases outside the gene matches: 12. CDR3 length equals 18 residues. This chain's CDR3 is CASSQDAGGWRGTYEQYF. The CDR3 DNA reads TGCGCCAGCAGCCAAGATGCAGGGGGCTGGCGGGGAACCTACGAGCAGTACTTC.